Shown below are 8 T cell receptor beta chains from a single sample sequenced in a study of somatic mutations in cytotoxic T cells in rheumatoid arthritis. TCRdb's copy holds only in-frame clones and misses some; the assay was immunoSEQ multiplex PCR. Here the sample spans roughly 9,800 clones, about three quarters being singletons. Sequenced: CD8+ T cells sorted from blood. Receptors originate from a man aged 50 to 60 in good health.

The chain joins TRBV7-9 to TRBJ2-3; D gene uncertain. Germline CDR1 and CDR2: SEHNR and FQNEAQ (reference sequence). The CDR3 is made up of 15 amino acids. Trimming took off 1 base at V and 0 bases at J, with 8 bases between the two ends. CDR3: CASSLETTSTDTQYF. The CDR3, as DNA: TGTGCCAGCAGCTTAGAGACAACCAGCACAGATACGCAGTATTTT. Looking up the rest from reference TRBV7-9 and TRBJ2-3 gives the full variable domain: DTGVSQNPRHKITKRGQNVTFRCDPISEHNRLYWYRQTLGQGPEFLTYFQNEAQLEKSRLLSDRFSAERPKGSFSTLEIQRTEQGDSAMYLCASSLETTSTDTQYFGPGTRLTVL.

The chain recombines TRBV10-2 with TRBJ2-5; a weak D match, TRBD1 (6 bases). The better agreement between TRBJ2-7 and the DNA end casts doubt on the J call. CDR1 WSHSY and CDR2 SAAADI come from the germline V gene. This CDR3 is built from 14 residues. The CDR3 nucleotides are TGCGCCAGCAGGGACAGTGTTAGGTTCTACGAGCAGTACTTC. It translates to CASRDSVRFYEQYF.

The chain links TRBV15 to TRBJ2-3; D may be TRBD1 (6 bases). V lost 4 bases and J 3 bases, leaving 11 bases between the germline ends. Germline values: CDR1 LNHNV, CDR2 YYDKDF (reference sequence). The CDR3 covers 14 residues. In DNA form, the CDR3 reads TGTGCCACCAGCAAGGCAGGGGAAACAGATACGCAGTATTTT. This encodes CATSKAGETDTQYF. The full variable domain, in which reference TRBV15 and TRBJ2-3 provide the parts outside the CDR3, is DAMVIQNPRYQVTQFGKPVTLSCSQTLNHNVMYWYQQKSSQAPKLLFHYYDKDFNNEADTPDNFQSRRPNTSFCFLDIRSPGLGDTAMYLCATSKAGETDTQYFGPGTRLTVL.

CDR3 sequence: CASGAHQLGGNTIYF. CDR3 DNA sequence: TGTGCCAGCGGGGCACACCAGCTAGGTGGAAACACCATATATTTT. The rearrangement joins TRBV9 to TRBJ1-3, with a weak D call TRBD1 (5 bases). The length of the CDR3 is 15 residues. V was shortened by 7 bases and J by 3 bases, with 17 bases between the two germline ends. Germline V gives CDR1 SGDLS, CDR2 YYNGEE.

This clone is classed as medium-sized. The V call is TRBV28, the J call TRBJ1-5; unclear D gene. CDR1 is MDHEN, CDR2 SYDVKM, per germline. Trimming left V 3 bases short and J 3 bases short, with 15 bases between. This CDR3 region has 16 residues. The CDR3 DNA reads as TGTGCCAGCAGTTTTCTAGACCGCGGGGACAATCAGCCCCAGCATTTT. Residues: CASSFLDRGDNQPQHF.

This clone has just a few counts. The V call is TRBV27, the J call TRBJ1-5; no definite D call. Trimming took 6 bases from V and 6 from J, leaving 9 bases between them. From germline, CDR1 is MNHEY and CDR2 SMNVEV (reference sequence). The CDR3 is 12 amino acids. Written as DNA, the CDR3 is TGTGCCAGCAGCCCAACGGGTCAGCCCCAGCATTTT. Protein product: CASSPTGQPQHF.

The genes are TRBV27 and TRBJ2-7, with TRBD2 matching over 11 bases. Germline lookup yields CDR1 MNHEY and CDR2 SMNVEV (reference sequence). The CDR3 loop spans 14 amino acids. V shed 3 bases and J 6 bases; nucleotides not matched to a gene: 4. The DNA of the CDR3 is TGTGCCAGCAGTTTTAGCGGGGGGGGAGCCGAGCAGTACTTC. Translating it yields CASSFSGGGAEQYF.

Comment on this clone: At one end the junction does not follow the germline gene, possibly because of a read error. The sample contains more than one DNA sequence encoding this CDR3. The gene calls are TRBV7-6 and TRBJ2-2; maybe TRBD1 (5 bases). The CDR3 runs 15 residues. Germline values: CDR1 SGHVS, CDR2 FNYEAQ. The CDR3 protein is CASSLRTHEPGELFF. In nucleotides, the CDR3 is TGTGCCAGTAGCTTAAGGACACACGAGCCCGGGGAGCTGTTTTTT.